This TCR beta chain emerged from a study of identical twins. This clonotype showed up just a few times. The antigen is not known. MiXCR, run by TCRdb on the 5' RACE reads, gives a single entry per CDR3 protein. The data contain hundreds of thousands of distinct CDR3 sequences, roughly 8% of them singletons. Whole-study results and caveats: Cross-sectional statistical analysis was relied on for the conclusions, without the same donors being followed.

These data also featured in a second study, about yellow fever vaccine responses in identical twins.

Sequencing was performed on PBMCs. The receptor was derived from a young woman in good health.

CDR3 sequence reads: CSVVVPVETEAFF. Here the CDR3 DNA reads TGCAGCGTTGTGGTCCCGGTGGAGACTGAAGCTTTCTTT. V gene TRBV29-1 combines with J gene TRBJ1-1, with D unresolved. Trimming removed 4 bases from V and 5 bases from J, with 14 bases in between. This CDR3 is built from 13 residues. The germline CDR1 and CDR2 sequences are SQVTM and ANQGSEA.